A single sample is the source of the 31 T cell receptor beta chains below, sequenced in a study of CXCR3-negative and CXCR3-positive naive CD8 T cells. Study-level results: The study found more hydrophobic TRB CDR3s in CXCR3-positive naive cells than in CXCR3-negative naive cells.

The authors made the TRB cDNA libraries by 5' RACE using UMI labels. For each CDR3 protein, TCRdb gives one entry from its re-call of the 5' RACE reads, without DNA. The listing records about 98,000 distinct CDR3 sequences. These receptors have no identified antigens. Specimen: naive CXCR3+ CD8+ T cells from blood. Subset given: CD45RO-CCR7+CD27+CD95- naive CD8+ T cells expressing CXCR3 (TNR3+). These receptors came from a human donor in good health. Some clones in this sample may be carry-over from other donors' samples.

J is TRBJ2-2 and V is TRBV19; TCRdb proposes TRBD2, but this gene call is untestable without DNA. Germline V gene sequence: CDR1 LNHDA, CDR2 SQIVND (reference sequence). The CDR3 sequence is 16 residues long. CDR3: CASSIGSGGYTGELFF.

J is TRBJ2-3 and V is TRBV7-3; the TCRdb call, TRBD1, lacks DNA for checking. Germline loops: CDR1 SGHTA, CDR2 FQGTGA. The CDR3 is 17 residues long. CDR3 residues: CASSLLSGSGYTDTQYF.

The chain uses TRBV5-1 and TRBJ2-7; the D call of TRBD2 rests on TCRdb alone, since no DNA is present to check it. Germline V gene sequence: CDR1 SGHRS, CDR2 YFSETQ. The CDR3 is 13 amino acids. The CDR3 loop reads CASSNNQRDEQYF. Filled out from reference TRBV5-1 and TRBJ2-7, the complete variable domain reads KAGVTQTPRYLIKTRGQQVTLSCSPISGHRSVSWYQQTPGQGLQFLFEYFSETQRNKGNFPGRFSGRQFSNSRSEMNVSTLELGDSALYLCASSNNQRDEQYFGPGTRLTVT.

This chain uses TRBV7-2 with TRBJ2-7; TCRdb indicates TRBD2, and absent DNA this call remains unverified. Per germline, CDR1 SGHTA and CDR2 FQGNSA. The CDR3 has 20 residues. This CDR3 reads CASSLRTSGGPSMVLDEQYF.

V is TRBV12-3 or TRBV12-4 and J is TRBJ2-5; TCRdb's D gene call, TRBD1, goes unchecked for lack of DNA. There are 16 residues in the CDR3. CDR3 sequence: CASSPQSPGGSETQYF.

The chain combines TRBV20-1 with TRBJ2-1; TCRdb names TRBD2, which stays unverified in the absence of DNA. CDR1 is DFQATT, CDR2 SNEGSKA, per germline (reference sequence). The CDR3 has 15 amino acids. The chain's CDR3 is CSARDHRADHNEQFF.

The chain recombines TRBV29-1 with TRBJ2-7; TCRdb's D call, TRBD2, is unchecked because there is no DNA. Germline loops: CDR1 SQVTM, CDR2 ANQGSEA. The CDR3 spans 13 residues. The CDR3 spells CSVSGVRPYEQYF.

V is TRBV7-2 and J is TRBJ2-7; TCRdb calls TRBD1, which cannot be checked without DNA. The CDR3 extends over 13 amino acids. Germline-derived CDR1 and CDR2 are SGHTA and FQGNSA. The CDR3 sequence is CASSSGLSYEQYF.

CDR3 region: CASRDNRVETGELFF. The V and J genes are TRBV6-2 or TRBV6-3 and TRBJ2-2; TCRdb names TRBD1, which stays unverified in the absence of DNA. The CDR3 is made up of 15 amino acids. Per germline, CDR1 MNHEY and CDR2 SVGEGT.

The rearrangement joins TRBV20-1 to TRBJ2-5; the TCRdb D gene call, TRBD2, has no DNA to confirm it. CDR1 DFQATT and CDR2 SNEGSKA come from the germline V gene (reference sequence). This CDR3 contains 16 residues. The CDR3: CSARGLAGVFGETQYF.

The chain employs TRBV13 and TRBJ2-7; TCRdb designates TRBD1, a call that cannot be tested without DNA. This CDR3 spans 15 amino acids. CDR1 is PRHDT, CDR2 FYEKMQ, per germline (reference sequence). CDR3 amino acids: CASSLDGGAAYEQYF.

The chain has TRBV5-5 and TRBJ2-2; TCRdb indicates TRBD1, and absent DNA this call remains unverified. There are 15 residues in the CDR3. Germline CDR1 is SGHKS and CDR2 is YYEKEE (reference sequence). The CDR3 sequence is CASSFGAVDTGELFF.

The chain is built from TRBV20-1 and TRBJ2-5. Germline CDR1 reads DFQATT; CDR2 reads SNEGSKA (reference sequence). The CDR3 is made up of 13 amino acids. This CDR3 reads CSARETPQETQYF.

The chain is built from TRBV19 and TRBJ2-1; TCRdb's D gene call, TRBD1, goes unchecked for lack of DNA. The CDR3 is 15 amino acids. The germline V gene encodes CDR1 LNHDA and CDR2 SQIVND (reference sequence). CDR3 loop: CASSTGHSSYNEQFF. The full variable domain, its missing parts supplied by reference TRBV19 and TRBJ2-1, is DGGITQSPKYLFRKEGQNVTLSCEQNLNHDAMYWYRQDPGQGLRLIYYSQIVNDFQKGDIAEGYSVSREKKESFPLTVTSAQKNPTAFYLCASSTGHSSYNEQFFGPGTRLTVL.

The chain's CDR3 is CASSNRGQETQYF. The chain has TRBV14 and TRBJ2-5; without DNA, the TCRdb call of TRBD1 cannot be checked. Germline assignment: CDR1 SGHDN and CDR2 FVKESK. The CDR3 contains 13 residues.

The gene calls are TRBV20-1 and TRBJ2-7; with no DNA, the TCRdb D assignment of TRBD2 cannot be verified. The germline V gene has CDR1 DFQATT and CDR2 SNEGSKA (reference sequence). The CDR3 totals 13 residues. CDR3 region: CSATGLDDYEQYF.

The chain is built from TRBV29-1 and TRBJ2-1; TCRdb outputs TRBD1, but without DNA this stays unchecked. Germline CDR1 is SQVTM and CDR2 is ANQGSEA. The CDR3 consists of 11 residues. The CDR3 spells CSVYQDGTGGF.

J is TRBJ2-5 and V is TRBV7-9. The germline gives CDR1 SEHNR, CDR2 FQNEAQ (reference sequence). The CDR3 covers 14 residues. CDR3 sequence reads: CASSLVGIGETQYF.

The chain uses TRBV28 and TRBJ2-1. This CDR3 has 11 residues. The germline V gene has CDR1 MDHEN and CDR2 SYDVKM. This chain's CDR3 is CASSFGVLGFF.

The gene calls are TRBV7-9 and TRBJ2-7; lacking DNA, the TRBD1 call made by TCRdb goes unchecked. The V gene's germline CDR1 is SEHNR and CDR2 FQNEAQ (reference sequence). The CDR3 has 13 amino acids. CDR3: CASSPRDTYEQYF. Together with reference TRBV7-9 and TRBJ2-7, the CDR3 gives the full variable domain: DTGVSQNPRHKITKRGQNVTFRCDPISEHNRLYWYRQTLGQGPEFLTYFQNEAQLEKSRLLSDRFSAERPKGSFSTLEIQRTEQGDSAMYLCASSPRDTYEQYFGPGTRLTVT.

This chain's CDR3 is CASSLDYEQYF. This rearrangement joins TRBV7-9 to TRBJ2-7. Germline loops: CDR1 SEHNR, CDR2 FQNEAQ (reference sequence). This CDR3 comprises 11 residues.

The V and J genes are TRBV10-3 and TRBJ2-7; the TCRdb call, TRBD1, lacks DNA for checking. Germline-derived CDR1 and CDR2 are ENHRY and SYGVKD. This CDR3 is 11 amino acids long. The chain's CDR3 is CAISEGGEQYF.

This chain connects TRBV7-9 to TRBJ2-1; TCRdb reports TRBD2, a call that lacks DNA to check it against. The CDR3 consists of 15 residues. Germline V gene sequence: CDR1 SEHNR, CDR2 FQNEAQ (reference sequence). CDR3 sequence reads: CASTLLAGPGNEQFF.

This rearrangement joins TRBV4-1 to TRBJ2-1; the TRBD1 assignment by TCRdb is unverifiable without DNA. Germline V gene sequence: CDR1 MGHRA, CDR2 YSYEKL. CDR3 length equals 15 residues. The CDR3 loop reads CASSQVGDLGQEQFF.

This chain joins TRBV7-9 and TRBJ2-1; TCRdb selects TRBD1, and the lack of DNA leaves this call unchecked. The CDR3 extends over 13 amino acids. Germline lookup yields CDR1 SEHNR and CDR2 FQNEAQ (reference sequence). The CDR3 loop is CASSYRDNNEQFF.

The V gene is TRBV27, the J gene TRBJ2-3. The CDR3 spans 12 residues. CDR1 MNHEY and CDR2 SMNVEV come from the germline V gene (reference sequence). The CDR3 protein is CASSPSVDTQYF.

The chain links TRBV5-4 to TRBJ2-7; TCRdb returns TRBD2, unconfirmable since there is no DNA. Per the germline V gene, CDR1 is SGHNT and CDR2 is YYREEE (reference sequence). This CDR3 contains 14 residues. CDR3: CASSSGGVSYEQYF.

The V and J genes are TRBV27 and TRBJ1-2; the TCRdb call, TRBD1, lacks DNA for checking. The CDR3 is 15 amino acids. CDR1 is MNHEY, CDR2 SMNVEV, per germline (reference sequence). The CDR3 sequence is CASSTTGYPNYGYTF.

The genes are TRBV5-6 and TRBJ2-3; as DNA is missing, the TRBD1 call by TCRdb cannot be tested. CDR3 length: 18 residues. Germline values: CDR1 SGHDT, CDR2 YYEEEE. The CDR3 loop reads CASSFHRTGEGFIDTQYF.

The V and J genes are TRBV6-2 or TRBV6-3 and TRBJ1-2; TCRdb proposes TRBD1, but this gene call is untestable without DNA. Germline CDR1 and CDR2: MNHEY and SVGEGT. CDR3 length: 13 amino acids. The CDR3 loop is CASWIQWDYGYTF.

The chain carries TRBV29-1 and TRBJ2-2; with no DNA, the TCRdb D assignment of TRBD1 cannot be verified. Germline CDR1 SQVTM, CDR2 ANQGSEA. The CDR3 is 14 amino acids. The CDR3 protein is CSVAGGKDTGELFF.